The rows below give T cell receptor beta chains drawn from one sample of a study of shared clonotypes between healthy human individuals. Assay: immunoSEQ multiplex PCR; the TCRdb copy retains only in-frame clones and omits some. Of fewer than 700,000 clones listed, about 80% are singletons. Sequenced input: PBMCs. These receptors were obtained from a woman aged 35 to 49 in good health. Some clones in this sample may be carry-over from other donors' samples. Each CDR3 is given with its conserved first and last residue. D genes are given only for firm matches. Expanded clones get a size class; other rows say once, few or many, or leave the size out.

clone size: few; D gene: NA; J gene: TRBJ2-7; V gene: TRBV9; CDR3 length: 13; CDR3 DNA: TGTGCCAGCAGCGTAGGAGGTGGGGGGGAGCAGTACTTC; CDR3 protein: CASSVGGGGEQYF
clone size: NA; D gene: TRBD1; J gene: TRBJ2-1; V gene: TRBV4-3; CDR3 length: 21; CDR3 DNA: TGCGCCAGCAGCCAAGACGCGGACAATGAGGACAGGCGATACTCCTACAATGAGCAGTTCTTC; CDR3 protein: CASSQDADNEDRRYSYNEQFF
clone size: NA; D gene: NA; J gene: TRBJ1-5; V gene: TRBV30; CDR3 length: 14; CDR3 DNA: TGTGCCTGGAGTGTAAGTTCCACATCGCAGCCCCAGCATTTT; CDR3 protein: CAWSVSSTSQPQHF
clone size: NA; D gene: NA; J gene: TRBJ1-2; V gene: TRBV29-1; CDR3 length: 15; CDR3 DNA: TGCAGCGTTGTGGACAGCCCTATGGCAAACTATGGCTACACCTTC; CDR3 protein: CSVVDSPMANYGYTF
clone size: NA; D gene: TRBD2; J gene: TRBJ2-1; V gene: TRBV4-3; CDR3 length: 18; CDR3 DNA: TGCGCCAGCAGCCACGGCTTGGGTGGCGGGAGGTCTGGGGATGAGCAGTTCTTC; CDR3 protein: CASSHGLGGGRSGDEQFF
clone size: few; D gene: NA; J gene: TRBJ1-5; V gene: TRBV4-2; CDR3 length: 15; CDR3 DNA: TGTGCCAGCAGCCAAGACGGGCCTAGCAATCAGCCCCAGCATTTT; CDR3 protein: CASSQDGPSNQPQHF
clone size: NA; D gene: NA; J gene: TRBJ2-2; V gene: TRBV27; CDR3 length: 14; CDR3 DNA: TGTGCCAGCCGTAGGGGGACGAACACCGGGGAGCTGTTTTTT; CDR3 protein: CASRRGTNTGELFF
clone size: NA; D gene: TRBD1; J gene: TRBJ1-5; V gene: TRBV6-1; CDR3 length: 15; CDR3 DNA: TGTGCCAGCGGGAGGACAGGGCAGAGAAATCAGCCCCAGCATTTT; CDR3 protein: CASGRTGQRNQPQHF
clone size: few; D gene: TRBD1; J gene: TRBJ2-3; V gene: TRBV4-2; CDR3 length: 13; CDR3 DNA: TGTGCCACCGGACAGGGGGCAATAGATACGCAGTATTTT; CDR3 protein: CATGQGAIDTQYF
clone size: many; D gene: TRBD1; J gene: TRBJ1-2; V gene: TRBV30; CDR3 length: 16; CDR3 DNA: TGTGCCTGGAGTGACGGGGGACAGGGGTGGTCCTATGGCTACACCTTC; CDR3 protein: CAWSDGGQGWSYGYTF
clone size: NA; D gene: NA; J gene: TRBJ1-3; V gene: TRBV6-5; CDR3 length: 15; CDR3 DNA: TGTGCCAGCAGTTACTCCTTCGATACCGGAAACACCATATATTTT; CDR3 protein: CASSYSFDTGNTIYF
clone size: NA; D gene: NA; J gene: TRBJ2-7; V gene: TRBV30; CDR3 length: 16; CDR3 DNA: TGTGCTTGGAGTGGGGGCCTGGGCGGGGACCGCTACGAGCAGTACTTC; CDR3 protein: CAWSGGLGGDRYEQYF
clone size: many; D gene: NA; J gene: TRBJ2-2; V gene: TRBV5-6; CDR3 length: 14; CDR3 DNA: TGTGCCAGCAGACCAGGGATTGGCACCGGGGAGCTGTTTTTT; CDR3 protein: CASRPGIGTGELFF
clone size: NA; D gene: TRBD2; J gene: TRBJ2-3; V gene: TRBV19; CDR3 length: 16; CDR3 DNA: TGTGCCAGTAGTATACGACTAGCGGGAAGGTCCGATACGCAGTATTTT; CDR3 protein: CASSIRLAGRSDTQYF
clone size: NA; D gene: TRBD1; J gene: TRBJ1-5; V gene: TRBV23-1; CDR3 length: 18; CDR3 DNA: TGCGCCAGCAGTCCCGAGACAGGGTTCCCCTATAGCAATCAGCCCCAGCATTTT; CDR3 protein: CASSPETGFPYSNQPQHF
clone size: NA; D gene: TRBD1; J gene: TRBJ1-5; V gene: TRBV2; CDR3 length: 14; CDR3 DNA: TGTGCCAGCAAGCCGGGAAGGGGGCATCAGCCCCAGCATTTT; CDR3 protein: CASKPGRGHQPQHF
clone size: NA; D gene: NA; J gene: TRBJ2-5; V gene: TRBV4-3; CDR3 length: 16; CDR3 DNA: TGCGCCAGCAGCCAAGTATATGGGGGTAGTTGGGAGACCCAGTACTTC; CDR3 protein: CASSQVYGGSWETQYF
clone size: once; D gene: TRBD1; J gene: TRBJ1-2; V gene: TRBV29-1; CDR3 length: 13; CDR3 DNA: TGCAGCGTAACAGGGGGCGCGGGCTATGGCTACACCTTC; CDR3 protein: CSVTGGAGYGYTF
clone size: NA; D gene: NA; J gene: TRBJ2-2; V gene: TRBV7-3; CDR3 length: 13; CDR3 DNA: TGTGCCAGCAGCTTAATGGGTAACGGGGAGCTGTTTTTT; CDR3 protein: CASSLMGNGELFF
clone size: NA; D gene: TRBD1; J gene: TRBJ1-2; V gene: TRBV18; CDR3 length: 16; CDR3 DNA: TGTGCCAGCTCAGACTCCTACAGGGGCGCCAACTATGGCTACACCTTC; CDR3 protein: CASSDSYRGANYGYTF
clone size: NA; D gene: TRBD2; J gene: TRBJ2-3; V gene: TRBV5-1; CDR3 length: 16; CDR3 DNA: TGCGCCAGCAGAACCGGGACTAGCGGAATCACAGATACGCAGTATTTT; CDR3 protein: CASRTGTSGITDTQYF
clone size: NA; D gene: TRBD1; J gene: TRBJ2-5; V gene: TRBV2; CDR3 length: 14; CDR3 DNA: TGTGCCAGCGGGGACAGTATAACCCCAGAGACCCAGTACTTC; CDR3 protein: CASGDSITPETQYF
clone size: NA; D gene: NA; J gene: TRBJ2-3; V gene: TRBV5-1; CDR3 length: 13; CDR3 DNA: TGCGCCAGCAGCTGGACGGATACAGATACGCAGTATTTT; CDR3 protein: CASSWTDTDTQYF
clone size: NA; D gene: TRBD2; J gene: TRBJ2-1; V gene: TRBV7-9; CDR3 length: 16; CDR3 DNA: TGTGCCAGCAGCCCCGGGGGGTGGCGGGAGGGCGATGAGCAGTTCTTC; CDR3 protein: CASSPGGWREGDEQFF
clone size: NA; D gene: NA; J gene: TRBJ2-3; V gene: TRBV5-1; CDR3 length: 16; CDR3 DNA: TGCGCCAGCAGCTTTACAGGGAGCTACCTCGCAGATACGCAGTATTTT; CDR3 protein: CASSFTGSYLADTQYF
clone size: once; D gene: NA; J gene: TRBJ2-1; V gene: TRBV6-4; CDR3 length: 13; CDR3 DNA: TGTGCCAGCAGTCGGGACTTATACAATGAGCAGTTCTTC; CDR3 protein: CASSRDLYNEQFF
clone size: NA; D gene: NA; J gene: TRBJ1-5; V gene: TRBV2; CDR3 length: 15; CDR3 DNA: TGTGCCAGCAGACGGGACGGCGGTGGCAATCAGCCCCAGCATTTT; CDR3 protein: CASRRDGGGNQPQHF
clone size: NA; D gene: NA; J gene: TRBJ1-1; V gene: TRBV18; CDR3 length: 16; CDR3 DNA: TGTGCCAGCTCACCGGATCAGGGGCCGGTGGACACTGAAGCTTTCTTC; CDR3 protein: CASSPDQGPVDTEAFF
clone size: NA; D gene: NA; J gene: TRBJ1-2; V gene: TRBV7-9; CDR3 length: 15; CDR3 DNA: TGTGCCAGCAGCTTTAGAGGGGCAGATCTGGCCGGCTACACCTTC; CDR3 protein: CASSFRGADLAGYTF
clone size: NA; D gene: TRBD2; J gene: TRBJ2-7; V gene: TRBV2; CDR3 length: 14; CDR3 DNA: TGTGCCAGCAGTGACGGGACTAGATGGTACGAGCAGTACTTC; CDR3 protein: CASSDGTRWYEQYF
clone size: NA; D gene: NA; J gene: TRBJ1-4; V gene: TRBV2; CDR3 length: 13; CDR3 DNA: TGTGCCAGCAGTCAACAGGGTTCACGAAAACTGTTTTTT; CDR3 protein: CASSQQGSRKLFF
clone size: NA; D gene: NA; J gene: TRBJ2-3; V gene: TRBV7-2; CDR3 length: 15; CDR3 DNA: TGTGCCAGCAGCTTAGCCCTTACGGCCACAGATACGCAGTATTTT; CDR3 protein: CASSLALTATDTQYF
clone size: NA; D gene: NA; J gene: TRBJ2-7; V gene: TRBV10-3; CDR3 length: 13; CDR3 DNA: TGTGCCATCAGTGTCAACAGGGACGACGAGCAGTACTTC; CDR3 protein: CAISVNRDDEQYF
clone size: NA; D gene: NA; J gene: TRBJ1-2; V gene: TRBV7-8; CDR3 length: 13; CDR3 DNA: TGTGCCAGCAGCTTAGCGTTTCACTATGGCTACACCTTC; CDR3 protein: CASSLAFHYGYTF
clone size: NA; D gene: NA; J gene: TRBJ2-7; V gene: TRBV30; CDR3 length: 14; CDR3 DNA: TGTGCCTGGAGTGTTGGCGGGGAGATTTACGAGCAGTACTTC; CDR3 protein: CAWSVGGEIYEQYF
clone size: NA; D gene: NA; J gene: TRBJ2-5; V gene: TRBV28; CDR3 length: 13; CDR3 DNA: TGTGCCAGCAGTCCCCGTTCTTATGAGACCCAGTACTTC; CDR3 protein: CASSPRSYETQYF
clone size: NA; D gene: NA; J gene: TRBJ1-1; V gene: TRBV5-1; CDR3 length: 12; CDR3 DNA: TGCGCCAGCAGCTTCGAGGGCCCTGAAGCTTTCTTT; CDR3 protein: CASSFEGPEAFF